Listed here are 5 T cell receptor beta chains from one sample, sequenced in a study of regulatory T cells in long-lasting Graves disease. Combining iRepertoire HTBI primers with Arm-PCR of CDR3 regions, the authors built TCR beta libraries. TCRdb passed the multiplex PCR reads through MiXCR, listing each CDR3 protein once. The data show roughly 410,000 distinct CDR3 sequences, approximately 16% seen once. Time point of the sample: newly diagnosed GD, antithyroid drugs for less than 3 months. From PBMCs, RNA was extracted and then used to make the TCR library. The data also belong to a second study, concerning T cells in Graves' hyperthyroidism and ophthalmopathy.

The sequencing here drew on peripheral blood mononuclear cells (PBMCs), taken at new diagnosis, from a patient treated with antithyroid drugs. The source is a woman aged 40 to 50 with Graves disease.

In its sample, this clonotype was seen many times. The V gene is TRBV7-2, the J gene TRBJ2-7, with 9 bases identical to TRBD2. Germline CDR1 is SGHTA and CDR2 is FQGNSA. This CDR3 is built from 17 residues. V gave up 4 bases and J gave up 5 bases; unmatched junction bases: 15. The CDR3 is CASSSPRHSGSQHEQYF. For the CDR3, the DNA is TGTGCCAGCAGCTCCCCTCGGCATAGCGGGAGTCAGCACGAGCAGTACTTC.

The rearrangement links TRBV29-1 to TRBJ1-1; possibly TRBD1 for D (5 bases). The CDR3 totals 10 residues. Trimming left V 6 bases short and J 7 bases short, with 9 bases between. Germline CDR1 reads SQVTM; CDR2 reads ANQGSEA. Here the CDR3 reads CSVVGGEAFF. The DNA of the CDR3 is TGCAGCGTCGTCGGGGGTGAAGCTTTCTTT.

The chain uses TRBV6-2 or TRBV6-3 and TRBJ2-7; 8 bases map to TRBD1. The CDR3 contains 15 residues. The germline V gene encodes CDR1 MNHEY and CDR2 SVGEGT. Losses at the gene ends were 8 bases for V and 2 bases for J; bases not matched to a gene: 11. The CDR3 is CASAGQGNLAYEQYF. The DNA of the CDR3 is TGTGCCAGCGCCGGACAGGGAAACTTAGCCTACGAGCAGTACTTC.

This clonotype was seen a few times. This CDR3 reads CASSAGTGGSFYEQYF. In DNA form, the CDR3 reads TGTGCCAGCAGCGCCGGGACAGGGGGATCCTTTTACGAGCAGTACTTC. The chain carries TRBV9 and TRBJ2-7; 11 nucleotides line up with TRBD1. V trimming: 3 bases; J trimming: 4 bases; junction bases outside the gene matches: 9. The CDR3 totals 16 residues. CDR1 is SGDLS and CDR2 is YYNGEE in the germline V gene.

This clonotype was detected many times. The rearrangement links TRBV7-3 to TRBJ2-5; D is ambiguous. CDR3 size: 13 residues. CDR1 and CDR2 (germline): SGHTA, FQGTGA. Trimming took 2 bases from V and 5 from J, leaving 9 bases between them. CDR3 amino acids: CASSLFASETQYF. The CDR3 DNA reads TGTGCCAGCAGCTTATTCGCCTCGGAGACCCAGTACTTC.